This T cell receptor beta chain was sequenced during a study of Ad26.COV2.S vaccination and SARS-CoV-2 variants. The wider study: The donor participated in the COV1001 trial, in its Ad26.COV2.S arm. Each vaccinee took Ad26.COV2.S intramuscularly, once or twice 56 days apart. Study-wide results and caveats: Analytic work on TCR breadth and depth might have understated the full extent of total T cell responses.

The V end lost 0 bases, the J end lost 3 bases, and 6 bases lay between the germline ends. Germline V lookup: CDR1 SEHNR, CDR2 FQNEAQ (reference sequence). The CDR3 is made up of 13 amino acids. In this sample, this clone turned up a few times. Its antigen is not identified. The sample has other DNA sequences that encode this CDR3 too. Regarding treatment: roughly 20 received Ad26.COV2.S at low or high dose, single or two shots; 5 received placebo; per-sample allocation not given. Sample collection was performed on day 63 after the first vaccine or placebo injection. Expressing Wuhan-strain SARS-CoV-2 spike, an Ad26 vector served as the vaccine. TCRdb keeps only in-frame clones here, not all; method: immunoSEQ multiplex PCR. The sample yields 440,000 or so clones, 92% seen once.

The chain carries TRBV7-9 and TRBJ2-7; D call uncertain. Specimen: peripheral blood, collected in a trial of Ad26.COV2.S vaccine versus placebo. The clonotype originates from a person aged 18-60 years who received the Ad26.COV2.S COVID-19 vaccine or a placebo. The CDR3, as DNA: TGTGCCAGCAGCTTAGCAGGAGACTACGAGCAGTACTTC. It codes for CASSLAGDYEQYF.